This T cell receptor (beta chain) was sequenced during a study of T cell responses to AZD1222 COVID-19 vaccine. Study observations and caveats: There were repertoire samples only from the period after the peak T cell response. Unmutated regions of variants are reportedly targeted by nearly half of spike-specific TCRs.

The CDR3 consists of 13 residues. Germline lookup yields CDR1 SGDLS and CDR2 YYNGEE. V dropped 6 bases and J dropped 6 bases, with 12 bases sitting between them. A note on this clone: Its antigen is undetermined.

Clones were sequenced by immunoSEQ multiplex PCR, and TCRdb holds only the in-frame ones, with some missing. The table has 85,000 to 120,000 clones, 90% seen once. The V gene is TRBV9, the J gene TRBJ2-2; D may be TRBD1 (5 bases). The sequence was collected from an adult who received the AZD1222 COVID-19 vaccine. This material consisted of peripheral blood, taken 28 days after the second AZD1222 dose. The chain's CDR3 is CASTAGWPGELFF. The CDR3 DNA reads TGTGCCAGCACGGCAGGGTGGCCCGGGGAGCTGTTTTTT. Using reference TRBV9 and TRBJ2-2 for the parts outside the CDR3, the full variable domain is DSGVTQTPKHLITATGQRVTLRCSPRSGDLSVYWYQQSLDQGLQFLIQYYNGEERAKGNILERFSAQQFPDLHSELNLSSLELGDSALYFCASTAGWPGELFFGEGSRLTVL.